This T cell receptor beta chain came from a study of OX40 agonist ivuxolimab in advanced cancers. Study-level information: At under 85% male, the cohort had a mean age of about 55 years, ranging from about 23 to 79.

Baseline, cycle 4 day 1, and cycle 7 day 1 were the blood sampling points. Assay: immunoSEQ multiplex PCR; the TCRdb copy retains only in-frame clones and omits some. The sample consists of about 89,000 clones, around nine tenths of them appearing once. This CDR3 region has 14 residues. Per the germline V gene, CDR1 is SQVTM and CDR2 is ANQGSEA. Trimming removed 4 bases from V and 4 bases from J, with 14 bases in between. The rearrangement joins TRBV29-1 to TRBJ1-5; TRBD1 is a possible D gene (5 bases). The receptor was derived from an adult with an advanced solid tumor such as melanoma, head and neck, liver or kidney cancer. This specimen was CD4+ or CD8+ T cells sorted from blood, taken in a trial of the OX40 agonist ivuxolimab. The CDR3 sequence is CSVGTGSLNQPQHF. The CDR3 region has the DNA TGCAGCGTTGGCACAGGTTCTCTAAATCAGCCCCAGCATTTT. The entire variable domain, with the rest obtained from reference TRBV29-1 and TRBJ1-5, is as follows: SAVISQKPSRDICQRGTSLTIQCQVDSQVTMMFWYRQQPGQSLTLIATANQGSEATYESGFVIDKFPISRPNLTFSTLTVSNMSPEDSSIYLCSVGTGSLNQPQHFGDGTRLSIL.